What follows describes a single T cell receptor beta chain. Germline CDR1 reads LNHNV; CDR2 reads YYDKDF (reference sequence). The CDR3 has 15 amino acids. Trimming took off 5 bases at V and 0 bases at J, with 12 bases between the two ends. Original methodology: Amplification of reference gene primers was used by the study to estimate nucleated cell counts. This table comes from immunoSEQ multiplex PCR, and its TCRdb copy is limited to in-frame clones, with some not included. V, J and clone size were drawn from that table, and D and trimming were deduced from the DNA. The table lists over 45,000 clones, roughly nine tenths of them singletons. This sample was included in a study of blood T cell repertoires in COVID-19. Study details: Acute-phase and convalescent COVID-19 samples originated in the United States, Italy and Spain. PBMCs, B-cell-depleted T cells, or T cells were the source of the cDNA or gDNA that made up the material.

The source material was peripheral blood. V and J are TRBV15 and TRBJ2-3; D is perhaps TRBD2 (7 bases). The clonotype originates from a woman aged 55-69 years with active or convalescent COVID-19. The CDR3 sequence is CATSGTLASTDTQYF. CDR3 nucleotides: TGTGCCACCAGCGGGACACTAGCGAGCACAGATACGCAGTATTTT.